The 22 T cell receptor beta chains below come from one sample, sequenced in a study of control samples from healthy donors and cancer patients. Repertoires were generated with immunoSEQ multiplex PCR, while TCRdb's copy carries only in-frame clones and drops some. Counted here are approximately 49,000 clones, roughly nine tenths occurring once; the ten biggest clones make up approximately 1.4%. The sample was PBMCs. The source is a man between 35 and 55 years old with colorectal cancer.

CDR3 region: CASSFGERTQYF. In DNA form, the CDR3 reads TGTGCCAGCAGCTTCGGTGAAAGAACGCAGTATTTT. This sequence joins TRBV2 and TRBJ2-3, with D unclear. V was clipped by 6 bases and J by 9 bases, with 13 bases between them. CDR3 length: 12 residues. Germline V gene sequence: CDR1 SNHLY, CDR2 FYNNEI.

The rearrangement uses TRBV18 and TRBJ2-4, with TRBD1 identical over 11 bases. The CDR3 runs 15 residues. V lost 5 bases, J lost 2 bases, and 2 bases stayed unmatched. Germline V lookup: CDR1 KGHSH, CDR2 LQKENI. The CDR3 is CASSGQGATKNIQYF. The DNA for the CDR3 is TGTGCCAGCTCAGGACAGGGGGCAACCAAAAACATTCAGTACTTC.

A remark on this clone: Distinct nucleotide sequences in the sample also encode this CDR3. The rearrangement uses TRBV5-1 and TRBJ1-3, with TRBD1 matching 7 bases. The CDR3 has 17 amino acids. The V gene end was trimmed by 6 bases and the J gene end by 1 base; junction bases not matched to a gene: 13. Germline-derived CDR1 and CDR2 are SGHRS and YFSETQ. The CDR3 DNA sequence: TGCGCCAGCACTCTCGTCCCTGACAGGGAATCTGGAAACACCATATATTTT. Protein: CASTLVPDRESGNTIYF.

The V and J genes are TRBV11-2 and TRBJ1-1; D perhaps matches TRBD1 (6 bases). The V end lost 5 bases, the J end lost 0 bases, and 13 bases lay between the germline ends. The CDR3 spans 15 residues. Germline loops: CDR1 SGHAT, CDR2 FQNNGV. The CDR3 spells CASSTHTGMNTEAFF. CDR3 DNA: TGTGCCAGCAGCACGCATACAGGGATGAACACTGAAGCTTTCTTT.

The genes are TRBV7-3 and TRBJ2-5, with 11 bases lining up with TRBD1. V lost 4 bases to trimming and J lost 4 bases; unmatched junction nucleotides: 5. Germline V CDR1 and CDR2: SGHTA, FQGTGA. The CDR3 length is 15 residues. This CDR3 is CASSWRTGGLETQYF. In nucleotides, the CDR3 is TGTGCCAGCAGCTGGCGGACAGGGGGCCTAGAGACCCAGTACTTC.

The chain uses TRBV6-2 or TRBV6-3 and TRBJ2-5; D might be TRBD1 (6 bases). The length of the CDR3 is 14 residues. V gave up 3 bases and J gave up 5 bases, with 13 bases separating them. CDR1 is MNHEY and CDR2 is SVGEGT in the germline V gene. The DNA of the CDR3 is TGTGCCAGCAGTTATCGCAGGGGAAGGGAGACCCAGTACTTC. Its protein product is CASSYRRGRETQYF.

The rearrangement uses TRBV6-5 and TRBJ1-2, with 7 bases that match TRBD1. Germline V gene sequence: CDR1 MNHEY, CDR2 SVGAGI. V lost 6 bases to trimming and J lost 4 bases; unmatched junction nucleotides: 11. The CDR3 length is 15 residues. CDR3 sequence reads: CASRPGQALIYGYTF. In DNA, the CDR3 is TGTGCCAGCAGACCTGGACAGGCGCTAATCTATGGCTACACCTTC.

The chain couples TRBV7-3 to TRBJ2-3; TRBD1 or TRBD2 may be the D gene (5 bases each). Germline V gives CDR1 SGHTA, CDR2 FQGTGA. Trimming took off 5 bases at V and 0 bases at J, with 15 bases between the two ends. This CDR3 spans 16 amino acids. CDR3 residues: CASSPGRGGSTDTQYF. DNA of the CDR3: TGTGCCAGCAGCCCCGGACGGGGCGGGAGCACAGATACGCAGTATTTT.

V usage is TRBV12-3 or TRBV12-4 and J usage is TRBJ2-5; D call uncertain. The CDR3 runs 13 residues. The ends were cut back, 4 bases at V and 5 bases at J, with 11 bases in the middle. The CDR3 here is CASSSLGRETQYF. The CDR3 DNA sequence: TGTGCCAGCAGTTCCCTAGGGCGGGAGACCCAGTACTTC.

The V call is TRBV5-6, the J call TRBJ1-5, with TRBD1 identical over 7 bases. J gave up 8 bases and V 2 bases, and 4 bases lay outside the gene matches. The CDR3 covers 13 residues. CDR1 and CDR2 from the germline V gene are SGHDT and YYEEEE. Here the CDR3 reads CASSFDRDEPQHF. The DNA of the CDR3 is TGTGCCAGCAGCTTCGACAGGGACGAGCCCCAGCATTTT. Based on the CDR3 plus reference TRBV5-6 and TRBJ1-5, the full variable domain is DAGVTQSPTHLIKTRGQQVTLRCSPKSGHDTVSWYQQALGQGPQFIFQYYEEEERQRGNFPDRFSGHQFPNYSSELNVNALLLGDSALYLCASSFDRDEPQHFGDGTRLSIL.

The genes are TRBV9 and TRBJ1-5; the D gene is possibly TRBD1 (5 bases). Between the trimmed V and J ends, which lost 0 bases and 6 bases, there was a span of 10 bases. The CDR3 spans 14 residues. Germline V gene lookup returns CDR1 SGDLS and CDR2 YYNGEE. As DNA, the CDR3 is TGTGCCAGCAGCGTAGGTGGTGACAGTCAGCCCCAGCATTTT. Residues: CASSVGGDSQPQHF.

The genes are TRBV4-3 and TRBJ1-1; D unclear. The V and J ends lost 0 bases and 2 bases respectively, with 4 bases between them. The CDR3 sequence is 13 residues long. The germline V gene has CDR1 LGHNA and CDR2 YSLEER. CDR3 loop: CASSQDRNTEAFF. The CDR3 DNA sequence: TGCGCCAGCAGCCAAGATAGAAACACTGAAGCTTTCTTT.

The rearrangement uses TRBV20-1 and TRBJ1-4; no clear D. CDR3 length equals 11 residues. Germline V gives CDR1 DFQATT, CDR2 SNEGSKA (reference sequence). The V end lost 6 bases, the J end lost 8 bases, and 10 bases lay between the germline ends. This CDR3 is CSALGGEKLFF. The DNA for the CDR3 is TGCAGTGCCTTGGGTGGCGAAAAACTGTTTTTT.

The chain combines TRBV5-4 with TRBJ1-1; D possibly corresponds to TRBD1 (5 bases). Trimming stripped 4 bases from V and 4 bases from J, with 17 bases between. The length of the CDR3 is 15 residues. Germline values: CDR1 SGHNT, CDR2 YYREEE (reference sequence). The CDR3 sequence: CASSPRPDQGTEAFF. The CDR3 DNA reads as TGTGCCAGCAGCCCCAGGCCAGACCAGGGCACTGAAGCTTTCTTT.

In nucleotides, the CDR3 is TGTGCCAGCAGCTTTAATAGCGGGCTCTACGAGCAGTACTTC. Its protein product is CASSFNSGLYEQYF. The chain combines TRBV7-2 with TRBJ2-7; TRBD2 matches 7 bases. This CDR3 comprises 14 residues. V was clipped by 3 bases and J by 3 bases; unmatched bases: 5. The germline V gene encodes CDR1 SGHTA and CDR2 FQGNSA.

The chain joins TRBV7-9 to TRBJ2-2; D remains ambiguous. This CDR3 is built from 15 residues. Germline V CDR1 and CDR2: SEHNR, FQNEAQ (reference sequence). V was shortened by 5 bases and J by 2 bases, with 12 bases between the two germline ends. The CDR3 DNA reads as TGTGCCAGCAGCCAACGACATCTAAACACCGGGGAGCTGTTTTTT. This translates into CASSQRHLNTGELFF.

CDR3 protein: CAISMDRAIKPQHF. DNA of the CDR3: TGTGCCATCAGTATGGACAGGGCAATCAAGCCCCAGCATTTT. The rearrangement uses TRBV10-3 and TRBJ1-5; 8 nucleotides match TRBD1. There are 14 residues in the CDR3. Germline CDR1 is ENHRY and CDR2 is SYGVKD. V lost 5 bases and J lost 8; bases outside the gene matches: 8.

The rearrangement joins TRBV2 to TRBJ2-2; 11 nucleotides line up with TRBD2. Germline CDR1 SNHLY, CDR2 FYNNEI. This CDR3 comprises 15 residues. V trimming: 5 bases; J trimming: 5 bases; junction bases outside the gene matches: 4. The CDR3 loop reads CASSSGTSGTGELFF. CDR3 sequence (DNA): TGTGCCAGCAGTTCCGGGACTAGCGGTACCGGGGAGCTGTTTTTT.

The chain combines TRBV19 with TRBJ1-1, with 8 bases that match TRBD1. With V trimmed by 7 bases and J by 8 bases, 6 bases remained unmatched. Germline V gene data show CDR1 as LNHDA and CDR2 as SQIVND (reference sequence). The CDR3 contains 12 residues. The CDR3, as DNA: TGTGCCAGTACCCTTACAGGGGGAGAAGCTTTCTTT. Protein: CASTLTGGEAFF.

V and J are TRBV7-2 and TRBJ2-1; 14 nucleotides align to TRBD2. V trimming: 3 bases; J trimming: 10 bases; junction bases outside the gene matches: 8. Germline V gives CDR1 SGHTA, CDR2 FQGNSA. The CDR3 sequence is 16 residues long. The CDR3 loop is CASSLEGTSGRNEQFF. In nucleotides, the CDR3 is TGTGCCAGCAGCTTGGAGGGGACTAGCGGGAGAAACGAGCAGTTCTTC.

The chain links TRBV11-2 to TRBJ2-7, with D possibly matching TRBD2 (6 bases). There are 14 residues in the CDR3. The germline gives CDR1 SGHAT, CDR2 FQNNGV. Trimming took off 3 bases at V and 3 bases at J, with 12 bases between the two ends. The CDR3 nucleotides read TGTGCCAGCAGCTTTGCGGGACCTATCTACGAGCAGTACTTC. Residues: CASSFAGPIYEQYF.

The chain combines TRBV19 with TRBJ2-7; D gene ambiguous. V dropped 2 bases and J dropped 7 bases, with 21 bases sitting between them. Germline V gene data show CDR1 as LNHDA and CDR2 as SQIVND (reference sequence). The CDR3 loop spans 16 amino acids. The CDR3 nucleotides read TGTGCCAGTAGTATAATCCATAGGGCAGTTCCCGGAGAGCAGTACTTC. The encoded protein is CASSIIHRAVPGEQYF.